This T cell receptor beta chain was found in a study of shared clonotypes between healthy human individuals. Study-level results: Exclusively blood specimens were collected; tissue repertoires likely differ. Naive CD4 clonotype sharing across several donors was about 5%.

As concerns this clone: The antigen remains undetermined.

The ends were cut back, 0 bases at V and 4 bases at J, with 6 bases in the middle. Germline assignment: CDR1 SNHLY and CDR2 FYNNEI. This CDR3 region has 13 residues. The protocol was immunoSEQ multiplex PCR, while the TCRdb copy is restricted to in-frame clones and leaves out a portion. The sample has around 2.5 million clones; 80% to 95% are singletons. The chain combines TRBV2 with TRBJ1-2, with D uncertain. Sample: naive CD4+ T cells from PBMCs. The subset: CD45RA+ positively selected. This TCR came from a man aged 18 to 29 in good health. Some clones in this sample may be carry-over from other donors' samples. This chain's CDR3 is CASSEARIYGYTF. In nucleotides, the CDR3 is TGTGCCAGCAGTGAAGCGAGGATCTATGGCTACACCTTC.